These 16 T cell receptor beta chains were all obtained from the same sample, sequenced in a study of OX40 agonist ivuxolimab in advanced cancers. Method: immunoSEQ multiplex PCR; TCRdb's copy keeps in-frame clones and lacks some. The sample holds 45,000 or so clones, around 90% seen once. The sample in question was CD4+ or CD8+ T cells sorted from blood, obtained in a trial of the OX40 agonist ivuxolimab. The receptor set was obtained from an adult with an advanced solid tumor such as melanoma, head and neck, liver or kidney cancer.

This chain connects TRBV29-1 to TRBJ1-2; 10 nucleotides line up with TRBD1. V shed 3 bases, J shed 7 bases, and the junction held 11 bases outside the gene matches. Per the germline V gene, CDR1 is SQVTM and CDR2 is ANQGSEA. The CDR3 sequence is 15 residues long. CDR3 coding DNA: TGCAGCGTTGATAGCGGGACAGGGGTTCTTGTTGGCTACACCTTC. Amino acids: CSVDSGTGVLVGYTF.

The chain links TRBV5-8 to TRBJ1-2; D unclear. V lost 0 bases and J 8 bases, leaving 17 bases between the germline ends. The CDR3 covers 15 residues. The V gene's germline CDR1 is SGHTS and CDR2 YDEGEE. The CDR3 spells CASSLEREPPIGYTF. The DNA for the CDR3 is TGTGCCAGCAGCTTGGAGAGGGAACCCCCCATCGGCTACACCTTC. The whole variable domain, filled in from reference TRBV5-8 and TRBJ1-2, reads EAGVTQSPTHLIKTRGQQATLRCSPISGHTSVYWYQQALGLGLQFLLWYDEGEERNRGNFPPRFSGRQFPNYSSELNVNALELEDSALYLCASSLEREPPIGYTFGSGTRLTVV.

This rearrangement joins TRBV28 to TRBJ2-4; D unresolved. The germline gives CDR1 MDHEN, CDR2 SYDVKM. The CDR3 totals 17 residues. V was pared by 5 bases and J by 8 bases, with 25 bases between. CDR3 nucleotide sequence: TGTGCCAGCAGTCACCGGTCAGCCGAGGTCCCATGGCACATTCAGTACTTC. Translating gives CASSHRSAEVPWHIQYF.

This rearrangement joins TRBV30 to TRBJ1-2; D perhaps matches TRBD1 (5 bases). The length of the CDR3 is 13 residues. The germline V gene encodes CDR1 GTSNPN and CDR2 SVGIG (reference sequence). V was trimmed by 4 bases and J by 7 bases, leaving 16 bases between them. DNA of the CDR3: TGTGCCTGGACGGTTGGGGACGAGGTTGGCTACACCTTC. The encoded protein is CAWTVGDEVGYTF.

This rearrangement joins TRBV9 to TRBJ1-2; 10 bases line up with TRBD1. The CDR3 loop spans 15 amino acids. Germline CDR1 reads SGDLS; CDR2 reads YYNGEE. J lost 4 bases, V lost 0 bases, and 3 bases had no gene match. The CDR3 is CASSVGQGAGYGYTF. The CDR3 coding sequence is TGTGCCAGCAGCGTAGGACAGGGGGCCGGCTATGGCTACACCTTC.

This chain uses TRBV5-6 with TRBJ2-7; D is undetermined. Germline CDR1 is SGHDT and CDR2 is YYEEEE. This CDR3 contains 13 residues. Trimming stripped 0 bases from V and 2 bases from J, with 6 bases between. CDR3: CASSLGSPYEQYF. DNA of the CDR3: TGTGCCAGCAGCTTGGGTTCTCCCTACGAGCAGTACTTC.

Turning to this clone: This CDR3 is also generated by other DNA sequences in the sample. The chain links TRBV4-3 to TRBJ2-1; D not resolved. The CDR3 spans 13 residues. Germline CDR1 reads LGHNA; CDR2 reads YSLEER. Trimming pared 0 bases from V and 4 bases from J, leaving 4 bases between. CDR3 amino acids: CASSQDPYNEQFF. CDR3 in DNA: TGCGCCAGCAGCCAAGATCCGTACAATGAGCAGTTCTTC.

The chain couples TRBV21-1 to TRBJ1-1; the table assigns TRBD1, which was not confirmed against the DNA. TRBV21-1 is given as a pseudogene. The CDR3 is 13 amino acids. The CDR3 sequence is CASSYGQGAEAFF. The CDR3 DNA follows: TGTGCCAGCAGCTATGGACAGGGGGCGGAAGCTTTCTTT.

The V call is TRBV9, the J call TRBJ1-4, with 7 bases matching TRBD1. The CDR3 spans 16 residues. Trimming cost V 0 bases and J 3 bases; bases outside gene matches: 5. Germline V gene data show CDR1 as SGDLS and CDR2 as YYNGEE. The CDR3 protein is CASSVGAGQSNEKLFF. The CDR3 DNA reads TGTGCCAGCAGCGTAGGGGCGGGACAGTCTAATGAAAAACTGTTTTTT.

This clone was counted a single time. CDR3 amino acids: CASTSLAGDLFYEQYF. The CDR3 DNA reads TGTGCCAGCACTTCTTTAGCGGGGGACCTGTTCTACGAGCAGTACTTC. The rearrangement links TRBV28 to TRBJ2-7; 9 positions agree with TRBD2. The V segment lost 7 bases and the J segment 3 bases; nucleotides outside the gene matches: 13. CDR3 size: 16 residues. Germline values: CDR1 MDHEN, CDR2 SYDVKM.

V and J are TRBV11-2 and TRBJ2-7, with TRBD1 as a possible D gene (5 bases). Trimming took 2 bases from V and 3 from J, leaving 11 bases between them. The CDR3 has 14 amino acids. From germline, CDR1 is SGHAT and CDR2 FQNNGV. CDR3 nucleotides: TGTGCCAGCAGCTTAAGGGGATCTGACTACGAGCAGTACGTC. Translation: CASSLRGSDYEQYV.

This rearrangement joins TRBV27 to TRBJ2-3, with D hard to call. The V gene's germline CDR1 is MNHEY and CDR2 SMNVEV (reference sequence). CDR3 size: 14 residues. V was shortened by 0 bases and J by 6 bases, with 10 bases between the two germline ends. The CDR3, as DNA: TGTGCCAGCAGTTTATCCTTGTGGACCGATACGCAGTATTTT. Amino acids: CASSLSLWTDTQYF.

The rearrangement links TRBV27 to TRBJ2-2; TRBD2 matches 10 bases. The CDR3 consists of 15 residues. Germline trimming cut 6 bases from V and 4 bases from J; bases unmatched to any gene: 5. The germline CDR1 and CDR2 sequences are MNHEY and SMNVEV (reference sequence). CDR3 protein: CASSPSGGSTGELFF. DNA for the CDR3: TGTGCCAGCAGCCCTAGCGGGGGAAGCACCGGGGAGCTGTTTTTT.

The chain recombines TRBV11-2 with TRBJ2-4; 11 bases map to TRBD2. V dropped 5 bases and J dropped 1; count of bases not matched to a gene: 10. CDR3 length: 18 amino acids. The germline CDR1 and CDR2 sequences are SGHAT and FQNNGV. The CDR3 sequence is CASSPITSGGVAKNIQYF. DNA for the CDR3: TGTGCCAGCAGCCCGATCACTAGCGGGGGCGTCGCCAAAAACATTCAGTACTTC.

V and J are TRBV7-2 and TRBJ2-3; D tentatively fits TRBD1 or TRBD2 (5 bases each). The germline V gene has CDR1 SGHTA and CDR2 FQGNSA. Trimming left V 3 bases short and J 9 bases short, with 10 bases between. The CDR3 consists of 12 residues. The CDR3 nucleotides read TGTGCCAGCAGCTTTGGGACCTACACGCAGTATTTT. Protein product: CASSFGTYTQYF.

The chain joins TRBV4-3 to TRBJ1-5; D is unresolved. Germline V gene sequence: CDR1 LGHNA, CDR2 YSLEER. The CDR3 is 14 amino acids. V was trimmed by 0 bases and J by 0 bases, leaving 3 bases between them. The CDR3 region has the DNA TGCGCCAGCAGCCAAGATGTTAGCAATCAGCCCCAGCATTTT. Amino acids: CASSQDVSNQPQHF.